This entry concerns a single TCR beta chain. Its antigen is unidentified. The sample belongs to a study of chemoradiotherapy in HPV16-positive cancers. Measured with immunoSEQ multiplex PCR; TCRdb has only the in-frame clones, and not every one. This table has about 6,500 clones, 80% to 90% appearing once. Study results and caveats: Non-HPV-specific T cells did not expand in tumors during treatment, whereas candidate HPV-specific clones and E7-related motifs did. In HPV16-positive patients, HPV-responsive T-cell expansion tracked better recurrence-free survival.

Germline V gene sequence: CDR1 MGHRA, CDR2 YSYEKL. Trimming removed 2 bases from V and 6 bases from J; junction bases left unmatched: 7. This CDR3 contains 16 residues. The sequence was obtained from a human donor with HPV-associated anogenital cancer. This material consisted of tumor tissue, taken from a patient who underwent chemoradiotherapy. This chain connects TRBV4-1 to TRBJ2-1, with 10 nucleotides matching TRBD2. The CDR3 DNA is TGCGCCAGCAGCCAATTCGTCCAGCGGGAGGGCAATGAGCAGTTCTTC. Amino acids: CASSQFVQREGNEQFF.